These T cell receptor beta chains were read from a single sample in a study of T cell responses to AZD1222 COVID-19 vaccine. Profiling relied on immunoSEQ multiplex PCR, and the TCRdb table lists in-frame clones only, not all of them. The sample includes about 130,000 clones, 94% of them seen just once. Sample: peripheral blood, taken on day 0 of AZD1222 vaccination. These receptors all come from an adult in good health. CDR3s include the opening cysteine and the closing phenylalanine or tryptophan. Each record gives: J gene, clone size, V gene, D gene, CDR3 DNA, CDR3 protein. The D gene is left open where the match is weak. A clone size is listed for some rows: how often the clone was seen (once, few, many), or a class if it is expanded.

j_call: TRBJ2-7
clone_size: -
v_call: TRBV15
d_call: TRBD1
cdr3_nt: TGTGCCACCAGCAGCTTATATGGACAGGGGGTCTACGAGCAGTACTTC
cdr3_aa: CATSSLYGQGVYEQYF

j_call: TRBJ2-1
clone_size: -
v_call: TRBV3-1/TRBV3-2
d_call: -
cdr3_nt: TGTGCCAGCAGCCAATTAAATGAGCAGTTCTTC
cdr3_aa: CASSQLNEQFF

j_call: TRBJ1-2
clone_size: -
v_call: TRBV4-1
d_call: -
cdr3_nt: TGCGCCAGCAGCCAAGGGCCACAGGACTATGGCTACACCTTC
cdr3_aa: CASSQGPQDYGYTF

j_call: TRBJ1-1
clone_size: -
v_call: TRBV7-9
d_call: -
cdr3_nt: TGTGCCAGCAGCTTTCCACGGGGGCTCAAGATTGGAAGCACTGAAGCTTTCTTT
cdr3_aa: CASSFPRGLKIGSTEAFF

j_call: TRBJ1-2
clone_size: once
v_call: TRBV9
d_call: TRBD1
cdr3_nt: TGTGCCAGCAGCCCGACAGGGGTCCCGCCTGGCTACACCTTC
cdr3_aa: CASSPTGVPPGYTF

j_call: TRBJ2-1
clone_size: -
v_call: TRBV29-1
d_call: TRBD2
cdr3_nt: TGCAGCGTTGAAGCTCCCCCAACTAGCGGGATCTACAATGAGCAGTTCTTC
cdr3_aa: CSVEAPPTSGIYNEQFF

j_call: TRBJ2-3
clone_size: -
v_call: TRBV7-2
d_call: -
cdr3_nt: TGTGCCAGCAGCTTAAAAGGACCTAGCACAGATACGCAGTATTTT
cdr3_aa: CASSLKGPSTDTQYF

j_call: TRBJ1-1
clone_size: -
v_call: TRBV15
d_call: -
cdr3_nt: TGTGCCACCAGCAGGCCCTCTAGCCGATGGCGGGATAAGAACACTGAAGCTTTCTTT
cdr3_aa: CATSRPSSRWRDKNTEAFF

j_call: TRBJ2-2
clone_size: -
v_call: TRBV9
d_call: TRBD2
cdr3_nt: TGTGCCAGCAGCGTAGCTGGCGGGAGTGGCACCGGGGAGCTGTTTTTT
cdr3_aa: CASSVAGGSGTGELFF

j_call: TRBJ2-2
clone_size: -
v_call: TRBV7-7
d_call: TRBD1
cdr3_nt: TGTGCCAGCAGCTTACAGGGGGTCGGCACCGGGGAGCTGTTTTTT
cdr3_aa: CASSLQGVGTGELFF

j_call: TRBJ2-7
clone_size: -
v_call: TRBV10-3
d_call: -
cdr3_nt: TGTGCCATCAGTGATCCCGGGAGCTACTCCTACGAGCAGTACTTC
cdr3_aa: CAISDPGSYSYEQYF

j_call: TRBJ1-1
clone_size: -
v_call: TRBV2
d_call: -
cdr3_nt: TGTGCCAGCAGCCTCTCTAGAAACACTGAAGCTTTCTTT
cdr3_aa: CASSLSRNTEAFF

j_call: TRBJ2-7
clone_size: -
v_call: TRBV10-3
d_call: TRBD2
cdr3_nt: TGTGCCATTCCCGGGGGTGTTTCGGCGCGGGGGGTCAGCTCCTACGAGCAGTACTTC
cdr3_aa: CAIPGGVSARGVSSYEQYF

j_call: TRBJ2-1
clone_size: -
v_call: TRBV19
d_call: TRBD2
cdr3_nt: TGTGCCAGTAGTAGGACTAGCGGGACTTCGGGCTCCTACAATGAGCAGTTCTTC
cdr3_aa: CASSRTSGTSGSYNEQFF

j_call: TRBJ1-2
clone_size: -
v_call: TRBV2
d_call: TRBD1
cdr3_nt: TGTGCCAGCAGCGGGCAGGGGGCTTGGTTTAGGACCTTC
cdr3_aa: CASSGQGAWFRTF

j_call: TRBJ1-1
clone_size: -
v_call: TRBV29-1
d_call: -
cdr3_nt: TGCAGCGCCCGACACGCGATGAACACTGAAGCTTTCTTT
cdr3_aa: CSARHAMNTEAFF

j_call: TRBJ1-1
clone_size: -
v_call: TRBV19
d_call: TRBD1
cdr3_nt: TGTGCCAGTAGTTCCATGACAGGGGGGAACACTGAAGCTTTCTTT
cdr3_aa: CASSSMTGGNTEAFF

j_call: TRBJ1-1
clone_size: -
v_call: TRBV11-2
d_call: TRBD1
cdr3_nt: TGTGCCAGCCGCTGGACAGGGCATAAAAACACTGAAGCTTTCTTT
cdr3_aa: CASRWTGHKNTEAFF

j_call: TRBJ2-7
clone_size: -
v_call: TRBV5-1
d_call: TRBD2
cdr3_nt: TGCGCCAGCACCCCAGAACCCGGGAGGGCCTACGAGCAGTACTTC
cdr3_aa: CASTPEPGRAYEQYF

j_call: TRBJ2-2
clone_size: -
v_call: TRBV9
d_call: -
cdr3_nt: TGTGCCAGCAGCGTACAGGGCGGGAACACCGGGGAGCTGTTTTTT
cdr3_aa: CASSVQGGNTGELFF

j_call: TRBJ2-4
clone_size: -
v_call: TRBV27
d_call: TRBD2
cdr3_nt: TGTGCCAGCAGTATAACGTACGGCGGGGGAGCCAAAAACATTCAGTACTTC
cdr3_aa: CASSITYGGGAKNIQYF

j_call: TRBJ2-7
clone_size: -
v_call: TRBV5-4
d_call: TRBD2
cdr3_nt: TGTGCCAGCAGCAACCCGGGACTAGCGGGTGAGCAGTACTTC
cdr3_aa: CASSNPGLAGEQYF

j_call: TRBJ2-2
clone_size: once
v_call: TRBV6-6
d_call: -
cdr3_nt: TGTGCCAGCAGTTACAGCAGGGGGGGTTCCACCGGGGAGCTGTTTTTT
cdr3_aa: CASSYSRGGSTGELFF

j_call: TRBJ2-3
clone_size: -
v_call: TRBV5-1
d_call: -
cdr3_nt: TGCGCCAGCTCTTCAAACTGGGATACGCAGTATTTT
cdr3_aa: CASSSNWDTQYF

j_call: TRBJ2-7
clone_size: -
v_call: TRBV2
d_call: TRBD2
cdr3_nt: TGTGCCAGCAGTGATAGGCAGGGAAATAGCGGGAGCTCCTACGAGCAGTACTTC
cdr3_aa: CASSDRQGNSGSSYEQYF

j_call: TRBJ1-1
clone_size: -
v_call: TRBV9
d_call: TRBD1
cdr3_nt: TGTGCCAGCAGCGTAGGGTTGCAGGGGGGTCCTAACACTGAAGCTTTCTTT
cdr3_aa: CASSVGLQGGPNTEAFF

j_call: TRBJ2-7
clone_size: -
v_call: TRBV27
d_call: TRBD1
cdr3_nt: TGTGCCAGCAGTTTATCCGGGACAGGGCTTTACGAGCAGTACTTC
cdr3_aa: CASSLSGTGLYEQYF

j_call: TRBJ1-1
clone_size: -
v_call: TRBV7-9
d_call: -
cdr3_nt: TGTGCCAGCAGCCCCAGGACAGTCATGAACACTGAAGCTTTCTTT
cdr3_aa: CASSPRTVMNTEAFF

j_call: TRBJ1-2
clone_size: -
v_call: TRBV27
d_call: -
cdr3_nt: TGTGCCAGCCGTAACGGGTATAACTATGGCTACACCTTC
cdr3_aa: CASRNGYNYGYTF

j_call: TRBJ2-1
clone_size: -
v_call: TRBV9
d_call: -
cdr3_nt: TGTGCCAGCAGCGTAGACCCTAGCGACGTCTACAATGAGCAGTTCTTC
cdr3_aa: CASSVDPSDVYNEQFF

j_call: TRBJ1-1
clone_size: -
v_call: TRBV6-5
d_call: -
cdr3_nt: TGTGCCAGCACGCTCGGGGGAAACACTGAAGCTTTCTTT
cdr3_aa: CASTLGGNTEAFF

j_call: TRBJ1-2
clone_size: few
v_call: TRBV19
d_call: TRBD1
cdr3_nt: TGTGCCAGTAGTACCACCGACAGGGGCCCCTATGGCTACACCTTC
cdr3_aa: CASSTTDRGPYGYTF

j_call: TRBJ1-4
clone_size: once
v_call: TRBV18
d_call: -
cdr3_nt: TGTGCCAGCTCACACGGACAACCTACCTCTGAAAAACTGTTTTTT
cdr3_aa: CASSHGQPTSEKLFF